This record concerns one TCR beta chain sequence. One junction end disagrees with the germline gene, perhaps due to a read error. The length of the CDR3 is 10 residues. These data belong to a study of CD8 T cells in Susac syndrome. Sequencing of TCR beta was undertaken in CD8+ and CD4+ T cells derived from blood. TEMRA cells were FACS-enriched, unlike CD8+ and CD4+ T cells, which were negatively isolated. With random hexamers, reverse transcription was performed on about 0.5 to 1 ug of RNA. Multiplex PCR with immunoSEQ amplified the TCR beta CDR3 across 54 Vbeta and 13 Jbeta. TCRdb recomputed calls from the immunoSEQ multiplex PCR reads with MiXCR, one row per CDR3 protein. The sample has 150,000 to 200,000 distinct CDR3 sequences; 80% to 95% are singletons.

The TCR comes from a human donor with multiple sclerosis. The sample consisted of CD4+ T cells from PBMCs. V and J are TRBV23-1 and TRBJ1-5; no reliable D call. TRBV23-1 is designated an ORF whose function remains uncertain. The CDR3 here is CARVESAPAF. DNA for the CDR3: TGCGCCCGGGTGGAGTCAGCCCCAGCATTT.